This T cell receptor beta chain appears in the sequencing data of a study of blood T cell repertoires in COVID-19. The wider study: The origin of the acute and convalescent COVID-19 samples was the United States, Italy and Spain. The analysed material was cDNA or gDNA that came from T cells, B-cell-depleted T cells, or PBMCs.

Generated by immunoSEQ multiplex PCR, the TCRdb table keeps only in-frame clones and is missing some. The sample carries about 89,000 clones, 90% to 95% recorded once. The germline gives CDR1 SGHRS, CDR2 YFSETQ. This CDR3 comprises 14 residues. With 0 bases removed from V and 7 bases from J, the gap between germline ends came to 13 bases. This TCR was sampled from a human donor with active COVID-19. The donor label of this sample is uncertain. The chain couples TRBV5-1 to TRBJ1-1; the D is unclear. The sequenced material came from peripheral blood. The CDR3 DNA follows: TGCGCCAGCAGCTTGGCAGGTTCGAGTGTTGAAGCTTTCTTT. This sequence encodes CASSLAGSSVEAFF.